The rows below give T cell receptor beta chains drawn from one sample of a study of shared clonotypes between healthy human individuals. Libraries were prepared by immunoSEQ multiplex PCR; TCRdb keeps only in-frame clonotypes and omits some of them. The sample consists of 600,000 or so clones, 98% of them appearing once. Material: naive CD8+ T cells sorted from blood. The receptors here all came from a man aged 25-45 years in good health. Both conserved end residues are part of each CDR3. Each record gives: D gene, J gene, clone size, V gene, CDR3 protein, CDR3 DNA. A D gene is named only where the DNA matches it firmly. The listing skips clone size in some rows; elsewhere it reads once, few, many or a size class.

>-|TRBJ2-1|-|TRBV6-6
CASSTRGALSYNEQFF
TGTGCCAGCAGCACCAGGGGGGCTCTGTCCTACAATGAGCAGTTCTTC
>TRBD2|TRBJ2-1|once|TRBV11-2
CASSLLAGAKNEQFF
TGTGCCAGCAGCTTGCTAGCGGGAGCGAAAAATGAGCAGTTCTTC
>TRBD2|TRBJ2-3|-|TRBV2
CASNTQREGPGDTQYF
TGTGCCAGCAATACCCAGCGGGAGGGCCCGGGAGATACGCAGTATTTT
>TRBD2|TRBJ2-3|-|TRBV6-4
CASSDKSSGTDTQYF
TGTGCCAGCAGTGACAAGTCTAGCGGAACAGATACGCAGTATTTT
>-|TRBJ2-1|-|TRBV15
CATSRASGAGYNEQFF
TGTGCCACCAGCAGAGCTTCAGGGGCAGGGTACAATGAGCAGTTCTTC
>TRBD1|TRBJ2-7|-|TRBV5-4
CASSLVEPGGFYEQYF
TGTGCCAGCAGCTTGGTAGAGCCAGGGGGCTTCTACGAGCAGTACTTC
>TRBD1|TRBJ1-1|-|TRBV4-1
CASSQRTGRVNTEAFF
TGCGCCAGCAGCCAAAGGACAGGGAGGGTGAACACTGAAGCTTTCTTT
>-|TRBJ1-2|-|TRBV4-3
CASSQDPKGSYGYTF
TGCGCCAGCAGCCAAGATCCGAAGGGATCCTATGGCTACACCTTC
>TRBD1|TRBJ1-2|-|TRBV7-6
CATIGKRQGVNYGYTF
TGTGCGACCATTGGAAAGCGTCAGGGGGTCAACTATGGCTACACCTTC
>TRBD2|TRBJ2-7|-|TRBV27
CASRTSGRYEQYF
TGTGCCAGCAGGACTAGCGGGAGGTACGAGCAGTACTTC
>-|TRBJ2-5|-|TRBV15
CATSRETAFGETQYF
TGTGCCACCAGCAGAGAAACCGCCTTTGGGGAGACCCAGTACTTC
>TRBD2|TRBJ2-7|-|TRBV9
CASTGGGAGEYEQYF
TGTGCCAGCACCGGCGGGGGAGCGGGGGAATACGAGCAGTACTTC
>-|TRBJ2-3|-|TRBV27
CASSLFSGDTQYF
TGTGCCAGCAGTTTATTCTCAGGCGATACGCAGTATTTT